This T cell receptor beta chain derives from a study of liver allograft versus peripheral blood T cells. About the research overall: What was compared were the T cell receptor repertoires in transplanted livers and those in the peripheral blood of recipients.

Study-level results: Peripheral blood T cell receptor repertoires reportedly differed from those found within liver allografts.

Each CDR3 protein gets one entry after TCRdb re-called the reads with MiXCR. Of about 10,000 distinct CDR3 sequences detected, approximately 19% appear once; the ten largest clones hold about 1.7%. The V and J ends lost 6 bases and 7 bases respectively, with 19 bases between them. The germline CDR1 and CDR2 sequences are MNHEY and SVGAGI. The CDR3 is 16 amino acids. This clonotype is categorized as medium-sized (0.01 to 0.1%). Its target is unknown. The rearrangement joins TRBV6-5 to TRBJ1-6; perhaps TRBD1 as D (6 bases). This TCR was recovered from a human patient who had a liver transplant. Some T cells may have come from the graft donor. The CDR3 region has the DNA TGTGCCAGCAGAGTTGGGACAAGGGCAGGCAATTCACCCCTCCACTTT. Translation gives CASRVGTRAGNSPLHF.